This entry lists 3 T cell receptor beta chains sequenced from one sample in a study of regulatory T cells in long-lasting Graves disease. To make TCR beta libraries, researchers used iRepertoire HTBI primers and Arm-PCR of CDR3 regions. TCRdb ran MiXCR on the multiplex PCR reads and lists one entry per CDR3 protein. The sample includes over 350,000 distinct CDR3 sequences, less than 25% of them seen just once. Documented time point: persistent/refractory GD, antithyroid drugs over 5 years with positive TRAb. Following extraction of RNA from PBMCs, that RNA was used to make the TCR library. This specimen was peripheral blood mononuclear cells (PBMCs), taken when the disease was refractory, from a patient treated with antithyroid drugs. All receptors come from a female donor with Graves disease.

In this sample, this clonotype turned up many times. This chain uses TRBV2 with TRBJ2-4, with D maybe TRBD1 (6 bases). The CDR3 runs to 14 residues. CDR1 and CDR2 from the germline V gene are SNHLY and FYNNEI. Trimming cost V 6 bases and J 3 bases, with 12 bases left between them. The CDR3 DNA reads as TGTGCCAGCAGACCACAGGGTGGCAAAAACATTCAGTACTTC. Translation gives CASRPQGGKNIQYF. Full variable domain (rest looked up from reference TRBV2 and TRBJ2-4): EPEVTQTPSHQVTQMGQEVILRCVPISNHLYFYWYRQILGQKVEFLVSFYNNEISEKSEIFDDQFSVERPDGSNFTLKIRSTKLEDSAMYFCASRPQGGKNIQYFGAGTRLSVL.

This clonotype was picked up many times. J is TRBJ2-5 and V is TRBV7-9, with TRBD2 matching 10 bases. V was pared by 6 bases and J by 4 bases, with 11 bases of the junction left unmatched. Germline CDR1 and CDR2: SEHNR and FQNEAQ (reference sequence). This CDR3 comprises 16 residues. Here the CDR3 reads CASRPGGSGRGETQYF. In nucleotides, the CDR3 is TGTGCCAGCAGACCCGGTGGGAGCGGGAGGGGAGAGACCCAGTACTTC.

The V gene is TRBV6-2 or TRBV6-3, the J gene TRBJ2-6; D may correspond to TRBD1 or TRBD2 (5 bases each). Germline V gives CDR1 MNHEY, CDR2 SVGEGT. This CDR3 contains 16 residues. The V gene lost 2 bases and the J gene lost 3 bases, with 11 bases spanning the gap. The CDR3 region has the DNA TGTGCCAGCAGTTACCGAGGGGTAGGTGGGGCCAACGTCCTGACTTTC. Residues: CASSYRGVGGANVLTF.